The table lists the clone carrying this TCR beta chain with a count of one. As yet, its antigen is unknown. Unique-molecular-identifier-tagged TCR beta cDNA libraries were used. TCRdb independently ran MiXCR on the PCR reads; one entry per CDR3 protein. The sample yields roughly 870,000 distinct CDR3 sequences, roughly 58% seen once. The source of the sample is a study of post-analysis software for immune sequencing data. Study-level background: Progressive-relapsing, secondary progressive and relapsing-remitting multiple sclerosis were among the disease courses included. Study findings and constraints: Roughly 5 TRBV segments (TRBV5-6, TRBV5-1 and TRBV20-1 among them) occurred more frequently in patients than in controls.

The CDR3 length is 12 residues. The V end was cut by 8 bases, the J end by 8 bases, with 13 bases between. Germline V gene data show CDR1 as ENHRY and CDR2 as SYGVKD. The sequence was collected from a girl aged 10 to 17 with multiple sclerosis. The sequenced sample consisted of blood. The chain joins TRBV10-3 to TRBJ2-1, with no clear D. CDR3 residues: CAIAEGFHEQFF. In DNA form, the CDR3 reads TGTGCCATCGCAGAAGGGTTTCATGAGCAGTTCTTC.